The next 27 T cell receptor beta chains were all read from a single sample in a study of breast tumors, draining lymph nodes, adjacent tissues. In TCRdb, the multiplex PCR reads were re-called with MiXCR into one record per CDR3 protein. The top ten hold about 11% of the sample, which has approximately 37,000 distinct CDR3 sequences, 36% seen once. Sequencing was performed on breast tumor tissue. The receptors here all came from a female donor with breast cancer. Some clones in this sample may be carry-over from other donors' samples.

A single count supports this clonotype. V usage is TRBV19 and J usage is TRBJ2-1, with TRBD2 identical over 11 bases. The germline CDR1 and CDR2 sequences are LNHDA and SQIVND (reference sequence). The CDR3 is 15 residues long. V was clipped by 5 bases and J by 4 bases; unmatched bases: 4. The CDR3 spells CASSGTSGRYNEQFF. In DNA form, the CDR3 reads TGTGCCAGTAGTGGGACTAGCGGTAGATACAATGAGCAGTTCTTC.

This chain links TRBV9 with TRBJ2-7; possible D gene TRBD2, 5 bases. Per the germline V gene, CDR1 is SGDLS and CDR2 is YYNGEE. This CDR3 is 13 amino acids long. Trimming left V 3 bases short and J 1 base short, with 8 bases between. DNA for the CDR3: TGTGCCAGCAGCGCCGGGGTTTCCTACGAGCAGTACTTC. It codes for CASSAGVSYEQYF.

This clonotype was picked up many times. V is TRBV6-1 and J is TRBJ1-6; D possibly corresponds to TRBD1 (5 bases). Germline V gene data show CDR1 as MNHNS and CDR2 as SASEGT. The CDR3 loop spans 15 amino acids. The V gene lost 3 bases and the J gene lost 2 bases, with 8 bases spanning the gap. The CDR3 protein is CASSETTAYNSPLHF. CDR3 bases: TGTGCCAGCAGTGAGACGACAGCCTATAATTCACCCCTCCACTTT.

This clonotype has ten or more counts. J is TRBJ1-2 and V is TRBV6-1, with D uncertain. CDR3 length equals 13 residues. In germline, CDR1 is MNHNS, CDR2 SASEGT. The V end lost 6 bases, the J end lost 8 bases, and 16 bases lay between the germline ends. The CDR3 is CASRATSGSGYTF. The CDR3 region has the DNA TGTGCCAGCAGGGCAACCTCGGGGTCCGGCTACACCTTC.

With respect to this clonotype: A much larger clone is a single base away; this may be a read error. V is TRBV19 and J is TRBJ1-5; D may be TRBD1 (6 bases). The length of the CDR3 is 14 residues. Trimming took 5 bases from V and 6 from J, leaving 14 bases between them. CDR1 and CDR2 from the germline V gene are LNHDA and SQIVND (reference sequence). In nucleotides, the CDR3 is TGTGCCAGTAGTTCCCTGGACAGAAGTCAGCCCCAGCATTTT. Its translation: CASSSLDRSQPQHF.

This clonotype was observed at least ten times. The chain joins TRBV6-2 or TRBV6-3 to TRBJ2-7; D perhaps matches TRBD2 (5 bases). This CDR3 spans 14 amino acids. Germline V gives CDR1 MNHEY, CDR2 SVGEGT. V shed 5 bases and J shed 0 bases, with 11 bases lying between them. The CDR3 DNA reads as TGTGCCAGCAGTCCCCGGACTTTCTCCTACGAGCAGTACTTC. It codes for CASSPRTFSYEQYF.

This sequence joins TRBV3-1 and TRBJ1-1, with D uncertain. Germline loops: CDR1 LGHDT, CDR2 YNNKEL (reference sequence). CDR3 length: 14 residues. V lost 4 bases to trimming and J lost 4 bases, with 13 bases between them. CDR3 loop: CASSRSEGSTEAFF. The DNA of the CDR3 is TGTGCCAGCAGCCGTTCGGAGGGTAGCACTGAAGCTTTCTTT.

This clonotype was counted once. The chain combines TRBV20-1 with TRBJ2-1; 9 bases are shared with TRBD2. The CDR3 is 14 residues long. V lost 2 bases and J lost 5; bases outside the gene matches: 4. The V gene's germline CDR1 is DFQATT and CDR2 SNEGSKA (reference sequence). The CDR3 nucleotides are TGCAGTGCTAGACTAGCGGGAATTGACAATGAGCAGTTCTTC. Translation: CSARLAGIDNEQFF.

This clonotype was seen repeatedly, ten times or more. The chain is built from TRBV5-1 and TRBJ2-1; no firm D call. Per the germline V gene, CDR1 is SGHRS and CDR2 is YFSETQ. The CDR3 contains 15 residues. Trimming removed 2 bases from V and 0 bases from J, with 9 bases in between. The DNA for the CDR3 is TGCGCCAGCAGCTTAAGAGTGCGCTCCTACAATGAGCAGTTCTTC. Amino acids: CASSLRVRSYNEQFF.

This clonotype was picked up many times. The chain recombines TRBV7-2 with TRBJ2-7; no clear D gene. The CDR3 consists of 15 residues. Germline V gene sequence: CDR1 SGHTA, CDR2 FQGNSA. V shed 1 base and J shed 3 bases, with 13 bases lying between them. The CDR3 is CASSLEIGQFYEQYF. CDR3 nucleotide sequence: TGTGCCAGCAGCTTAGAAATTGGGCAGTTCTACGAGCAGTACTTC.

By proportion, this clonotype is medium-sized. The rearrangement uses TRBV2 and TRBJ1-5; no reliable D call. Germline V CDR1 and CDR2: SNHLY, FYNNEI. The V and J ends lost 1 base and 3 bases respectively, with 7 bases between them. This CDR3 is built from 14 residues. This chain's CDR3 is CASSEGSPNQPQHF. The CDR3, as DNA: TGTGCCAGCAGTGAAGGCAGCCCCAATCAGCCCCAGCATTTT.

With respect to this clonotype: A much larger clone is a single base away; this may be a read error. The chain employs TRBV5-6 and TRBJ2-2, with a possible D match to TRBD2 (5 bases). Trimming took off 4 bases at V and 4 bases at J, with 14 bases between the two ends. Germline V lookup: CDR1 SGHDT, CDR2 YYEEEE. The CDR3 covers 15 residues. CDR3 nucleotide sequence: TGTGCCAGCAGCCGTAGCGTGGGATGCACCGGGGAGCTGTTTTTT. Encoded protein: CASSRSVGCTGELFF.

This clonotype was seen at least ten times. This chain uses TRBV6-6 with TRBJ2-7; maybe TRBD2 (6 bases). V was pared by 6 bases and J by 2 bases, with 14 bases between. The germline gives CDR1 MNHNY, CDR2 SVGAGI (reference sequence). The CDR3 totals 14 residues. CDR3 residues: CASRGVTGAYEQYF. For the CDR3, the DNA is TGTGCCAGCAGGGGCGTTACGGGGGCCTACGAGCAGTACTTC.

This clonotype appeared once. The chain is built from TRBV20-1 and TRBJ2-7; D is possibly TRBD2 (6 bases). There are 13 residues in the CDR3. Trimming took 5 bases from V and 0 from J, leaving 11 bases between them. Germline CDR1 is DFQATT and CDR2 is SNEGSKA (reference sequence). CDR3 in amino acids: CSARLSGSYEQYF. CDR3 DNA sequence: TGCAGTGCTCGCCTTAGCGGCTCCTACGAGCAGTACTTC.

Remarks on this clonotype: This sequence may be a read error, since a much larger clone differs from it by one base. This chain links TRBV7-6 with TRBJ2-5; tentatively, D is TRBD2 (6 bases). This CDR3 has 11 residues. Germline V CDR1 and CDR2: SGHVS, FNYEAQ. The CDR3 bases are TGTGCCAGCACCGGGGGAGAGACCCGGTACTTC. The encoded protein is CASTGGETRYF.

This clonotype was counted many times. The V and J genes are TRBV12-3 or TRBV12-4 and TRBJ2-5; D gene ambiguous. The length of the CDR3 is 11 residues. Trimming stripped 2 bases from V and 7 bases from J, with 5 bases between. CDR3 sequence reads: CASSLRATQYF. CDR3 coding DNA: TGTGCCAGCAGTTTACGGGCGACCCAGTACTTC.

V gene TRBV6-2 or TRBV6-3 combines with J gene TRBJ2-7; 9 positions match TRBD1. The V and J ends lost 2 bases and 2 bases, in that order; junction bases with no gene match: 4. CDR3 length: 15 amino acids. Germline V CDR1 and CDR2: MNHEY, SVGEGT. CDR3: CASSYTDRGTYEQYF. The DNA for the CDR3 is TGTGCCAGCAGTTACACGGACAGGGGAACCTACGAGCAGTACTTC.

Relative to its sample, this clonotype is medium-sized. Written as DNA, the CDR3 is TGTGCCAGCAGGGGACTAGCGGGAGCCTACGAGCAGTACTTC. As protein: CASRGLAGAYEQYF. The chain combines TRBV6-5 with TRBJ2-7, with 14 bases matching TRBD2. CDR1 and CDR2 from the germline V gene are MNHEY and SVGAGI. V shed 6 bases, J shed 2 bases, and the junction held 0 bases outside the gene matches. The CDR3 consists of 14 residues.

This clonotype showed up many times. The chain joins TRBV19 to TRBJ1-5, with D possibly being TRBD1 (5 bases). The CDR3 contains 14 residues. The germline V gene has CDR1 LNHDA and CDR2 SQIVND (reference sequence). V gave up 3 bases and J gave up 3 bases, with 9 bases separating them. The CDR3 DNA is TGTGCCAGTAGTATCACAGGTTTCAATCAGCCCCAGCATTTT. Residues: CASSITGFNQPQHF.

This clonotype was found many times. The chain uses TRBV20-1 and TRBJ2-7, with TRBD1 matching over 9 bases. With V trimmed by 7 bases and J by 2 bases, 9 bases remained unmatched. The CDR3 totals 14 residues. CDR1 and CDR2 (germline): DFQATT, SNEGSKA (reference sequence). CDR3 amino acids: CSVAGQGPTYEQYF. CDR3 in DNA: TGCAGTGTTGCGGGACAGGGCCCAACCTACGAGCAGTACTTC.

This clonotype was counted many times. The chain employs TRBV12-5 and TRBJ2-7; D might be TRBD1 (6 bases). This CDR3 region has 12 residues. V was cut by 11 bases and J by 1 base, with 12 bases left in between. Germline CDR1 reads LGHNT; CDR2 reads FRNRAP. Written as DNA, the CDR3 is TGTGCTGAGGGCAGGGGATCCTACGAGCAGTACTTC. It encodes CAEGRGSYEQYF.

The chain uses TRBV20-1 and TRBJ2-7; TRBD2 is a possible D gene (5 bases). The germline gives CDR1 DFQATT, CDR2 SNEGSKA (reference sequence). The CDR3 runs 12 residues. Trimming removed 4 bases from V and 3 bases from J, with 10 bases in between. The CDR3 DNA is TGCAGTGCTAAATCAGAGGGCTACGAGCAGTACTTC. This sequence encodes CSAKSEGYEQYF.

This clonotype has ten or more counts. The chain combines TRBV4-1 with TRBJ1-3; TRBD1 agrees at 8 bases. Germline V CDR1 and CDR2: MGHRA, YSYEKL. The J segment lost 1 base and the V segment lost 4 bases, leaving 9 bases of the junction unmatched. The CDR3 runs to 17 residues. The CDR3 is CASSPFNRGMSGNTIYF. The CDR3 DNA is TGCGCCAGCAGCCCTTTTAACAGGGGGATGTCTGGAAACACCATATATTTT.

This clonotype showed up many times. The chain is built from TRBV9 and TRBJ1-3, with a possible D match to TRBD1 (5 bases). This CDR3 is 16 amino acids long. V dropped 0 bases and J dropped 2 bases, with 12 bases sitting between them. Germline V CDR1 and CDR2: SGDLS, YYNGEE. CDR3 protein: CASSVEGTLAGNTIYF. CDR3 in DNA: TGTGCCAGCAGCGTAGAGGGGACCCTTGCTGGAAACACCATATATTTT.

There are many counts of this clonotype. The gene calls are TRBV2 and TRBJ2-7; weak D call: TRBD1 (5 bases). The V gene lost 6 bases and the J gene lost 4 bases, with 10 bases spanning the gap. Germline assignment: CDR1 SNHLY and CDR2 FYNNEI. CDR3 size: 12 residues. The CDR3 sequence: CASRVGVYEQYF. The CDR3 coding sequence is TGTGCCAGCAGGGTAGGGGTTTACGAGCAGTACTTC.

This sequence joins TRBV6-1 and TRBJ2-5, with TRBD2 matching 16 bases. Germline CDR1 MNHNS, CDR2 SASEGT. The CDR3 runs to 18 residues. Trimming removed 5 bases from V and 5 bases from J; junction bases left unmatched: 11. The DNA for the CDR3 is TGTGCCAGCAGTCCCTTCGCTCCGGGACTAGCGGGAGGGGAGACCCAGTACTTC. Protein: CASSPFAPGLAGGETQYF.

Regarding this clonotype: A much larger clone sits a single nucleotide away, making a read error possible. This chain links TRBV7-9 with TRBJ2-7; possibly TRBD1 for D (6 bases). CDR1 and CDR2 from the germline V gene are SEHNR and FQNEAQ (reference sequence). The CDR3 is 14 amino acids. V was pared by 4 bases and J by 2 bases, with 12 bases between. CDR3: CASSYRESPYEQYF. The DNA for the CDR3 is TGTGCCAGCAGCTACAGGGAATCCCCCTACGAGCAGTACTTC.